This T cell receptor (beta chain) was captured in a study of cytomegalovirus exposure and HLA in healthy donors. The CDR3 runs to 14 residues. Germline-derived CDR1 and CDR2 are SGHVS and FNYEAQ. The junction had 5 bases not matched to a gene; V was cut back by 4 bases and J by 4 bases. Primers for the PCR totalled 60 Vbeta and 13 Jbeta. This table comes from immunoSEQ multiplex PCR, and its TCRdb copy is limited to in-frame clones, with some not included. The sample holds under 250,000 clones, more than 60% seen once. The sequenced sample was PBMCs. The clonotype comes from a man aged 45-65 years in good health and CMV-seronegative. V usage is TRBV7-6 and J usage is TRBJ2-7; 9 bases agree with TRBD1. The CDR3 spells CASSSGQGRYEQYF. For the CDR3, the DNA is TGTGCCAGCAGCTCAGGACAGGGGAGGTACGAGCAGTACTTC. Supplemented by reference TRBV7-6 and TRBJ2-7, the full variable domain reads GAGVSQSPRYKVTKRGQDVALRCDPISGHVSLYWYRQALGQGPEFLTYFNYEAQQDKSGLPNDRFSAERPEGSISTLTIQRTEQRDSAMYRCASSSGQGRYEQYFGPGTRLTVT.